This TCR beta chain was identified during a study of T cell repertoires in cytomegalovirus infection. The V end was cut by 7 bases, the J end by 1 base, with 10 bases between. This CDR3 contains 12 residues. Germline V gives CDR1 SQVTM, CDR2 ANQGSEA. Using its own MiXCR run on the reads, TCRdb lists one record per CDR3 protein. The data contain hundreds of thousands of distinct CDR3 sequences, about 40% of them seen just once; the ten biggest clones take up about 2.8%. This sequence joins TRBV29-1 and TRBJ1-1; D is undetermined. Input material: PBMCs. The receptor comes from a human donor in good health (CMV status not recorded). Some clones in this sample may be carry-over from other donors' samples. Here the CDR3 DNA reads TGCAGCGGGATAGGTGGGAACACTGAAGCTTTCTTT. It yields the protein CSGIGGNTEAFF.